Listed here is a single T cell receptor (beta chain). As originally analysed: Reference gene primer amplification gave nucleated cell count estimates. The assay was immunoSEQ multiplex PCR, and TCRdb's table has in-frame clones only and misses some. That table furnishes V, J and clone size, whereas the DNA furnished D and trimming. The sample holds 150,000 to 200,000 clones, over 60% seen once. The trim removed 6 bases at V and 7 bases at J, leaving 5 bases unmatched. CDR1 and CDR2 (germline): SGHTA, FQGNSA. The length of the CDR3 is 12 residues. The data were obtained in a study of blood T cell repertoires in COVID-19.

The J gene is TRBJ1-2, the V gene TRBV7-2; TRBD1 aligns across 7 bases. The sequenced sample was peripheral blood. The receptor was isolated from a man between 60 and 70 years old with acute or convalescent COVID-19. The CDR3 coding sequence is TGTGCCAGCAGAAGACAGGGTAGTGGCTACACCTTC. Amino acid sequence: CASRRQGSGYTF.